These T cell receptor beta chains were read from a single sample in a study of regulatory T cells in long-lasting Graves disease. TCRdb independently ran MiXCR on the multiplex PCR reads; one entry per CDR3 protein. Here the sample spans approximately 400,000 distinct CDR3 sequences, approximately 16% being singletons. A further study also used this sample, focusing on T cells in Graves' hyperthyroidism and ophthalmopathy.

The sequencing used peripheral blood mononuclear cells (PBMCs), collected at new diagnosis, from a patient treated with antithyroid drugs. All receptors come from a woman in her thirties or forties with Graves disease. CDR3s include the opening cysteine and the closing phenylalanine or tryptophan.

v_gene: TRBV3-1; CDR3aa: CASSQTGREQYF
v_gene: TRBV3-1; CDR3aa: CASSLWGDQFF
v_gene: TRBV20-1; CDR3aa: CSARNPNNEKLFF
v_gene: TRBV20-1; CDR3aa: CSARPGTANSPLHF
v_gene: TRBV14; CDR3aa: CASSQDTREFPQYF
v_gene: TRBV10-2; CDR3aa: CASGGYNEKLFF
v_gene: TRBV10-3; CDR3aa: CAISESWGLKTSGSYTGELFF
v_gene: TRBV7-3; CDR3aa: CASSPGTSGRVDTQYF
v_gene: TRBV2; CDR3aa: CASSSTAQETQYF
v_gene: TRBV3-1; CDR3aa: CASSQKTGMGVGYTF
v_gene: TRBV27; CDR3aa: CASSLFGGLPMEQFF
v_gene: TRBV11-3; CDR3aa: CASAGYRNTEAFF
v_gene: TRBV20-1; CDR3aa: CSARDLAGGPSYNEQFF
v_gene: TRBV12-3/TRBV12-4; CDR3aa: CASRQGPSTGELFF
v_gene: TRBV7-2; CDR3aa: CASSPLGFYDQETQYF
v_gene: TRBV30; CDR3aa: CAWSVTRQGVQFF
v_gene: TRBV7-2; CDR3aa: CASGPRGGNTEAFF
v_gene: TRBV6-2/TRBV6-3; CDR3aa: CASSEDPLLYEQYF
v_gene: TRBV12-3/TRBV12-4; CDR3aa: CASRGGVPYNEQFF
v_gene: TRBV6-1; CDR3aa: CASRDQLVGELFF
v_gene: TRBV14; CDR3aa: CASSPAMPVTDTQYF
v_gene: TRBV25-1; CDR3aa: CASSRGQGQDTQYF
v_gene: TRBV2; CDR3aa: CASVSASGLSGANVLTF
v_gene: TRBV6-2/TRBV6-3; CDR3aa: CASSYSPDGSYEQYF